This TCR beta chain emerged from a study of response to subunit inactivated influenza vaccine (dated by TCRdb to 2016 to 2019). As for the study more broadly: To follow how T cells responded to a trivalent subunit inactivated influenza vaccine, the researchers relied on deep quantitative profiling of the T cell receptor repertoire. General findings and caveats noted by the study authors: The authors proposed that each seasonal influenza vaccination may bring in only a limited number of new T cells.

Via the germline V gene, CDR1 is SNHLY and CDR2 FYNNEI. V is shortened by 6 bases, J by 0 bases, and the region joining them spans 16 bases. The CDR3 numbers 16 residues from cysteine through phenylalanine. Left in the record is the CDR3 DNA by itself, 48 bases read in frame from the first base. Concerning this clonotype itself: Its antigen is not yet known. Base qualities are not recorded, but no much larger clone differs from it by a single base.

The library was obtained by RT-PCR. Instrument on record: Illumina HiSeq 2500. TCRdb reran the public reads through fastp at Q25 and MiXCR, keeping productive beta chains. Rows are unified per CDR3 protein, each entry keeping the most common DNA and genes. Here the sample has about 520,000 distinct CDR3 sequences; approximately 7.8% occur a single time. The ten most abundant clones make up about an eighth of the sample. This specimen consisted of PBMCs from blood, obtained around 25 months after vaccination. In this chain, TRBV2 is recombined with TRBJ2-3; D gene: possibly TRBD2, on 7 matching bases. The sequence derives from a man between 50 and 69 years old who received an inactivated influenza vaccine. Donor details come from another sample of the same person, matched by shared clones. For the CDR3, the sequence is CASREGGGSSTDTQYF. Read as DNA, the sequence is TGTGCCAGCAGGGAGGGCGGGGGCTCAAGCACAGATACGCAGTATTTT. Extended through the reference TRBV2 and TRBJ2-3 proteins, this CDR3 yields the full variable domain: EPEVTQTPSHQVTQMGQEVILRCVPISNHLYFYWYRQILGQKVEFLVSFYNNEISEKSEIFDDQFSVERPDGSNFTLKIRSTKLEDSAMYFCASREGGGSSTDTQYFGPGTRLTVL.